The 27 T cell receptor beta chains in this list originate from one sample, sequenced in a study of T cell changes during pregnancy in multiple sclerosis. Generated by immunoSEQ multiplex PCR, the TCRdb table keeps only in-frame clones and is missing some. The sample contains tens of thousands of clones, roughly 90% of which appear only once. Material: peripheral blood, obtained after pregnancy. Receptors originate from a female donor in good health, enrolled as a control in a pregnancy study.

The chain combines TRBV5-6 with TRBJ2-6, with TRBD2 identical over 11 bases. V shed 1 base and J 4 bases; nucleotides not matched to a gene: 7. The CDR3 sequence is 18 residues long. CDR1 SGHDT and CDR2 YYEEEE come from the germline V gene. CDR3 nucleotide sequence: TGTGCCAGCAGCTTGATACTAGCGGGAGTGGGGGGGGCCAACGTCCTGACTTTC. The encoded protein is CASSLILAGVGGANVLTF.

The chain employs TRBV30 and TRBJ1-4; 7 bases align to TRBD1. Germline loops: CDR1 GTSNPN, CDR2 SVGIG (reference sequence). The CDR3 runs to 14 residues. Trimming cost V 4 bases and J 4 bases; bases outside gene matches: 6. CDR3 sequence: CAWTPGTVNEKLFF. The CDR3 DNA is TGTGCCTGGACCCCCGGGACAGTTAATGAAAAACTGTTTTTT. The entire variable domain, with the rest obtained from reference TRBV30 and TRBJ1-4, is as follows: SQTIHQWPATLVQPVGSPLSLECTVEGTSNPNLYWYRQAAGRGLQLLFYSVGIGQISSEVPQNLSASRPQDRQFILSSKKLLLSDSGFYLCAWTPGTVNEKLFFGSGTQLSVL.

The chain recombines TRBV10-3 with TRBJ2-2, with D possibly matching TRBD1 (6 bases). The V and J ends lost 4 bases and 6 bases respectively, with 12 bases between them. This CDR3 is built from 14 residues. Germline CDR1 reads ENHRY; CDR2 reads SYGVKD. The CDR3 here is CAISVGGAAGELFF. DNA of the CDR3: TGTGCCATCAGTGTAGGGGGAGCGGCCGGGGAGCTGTTTTTT.

This clone occurred once. The V and J genes are TRBV4-1 and TRBJ2-3; D is perhaps TRBD2 (5 bases). Looked up from germline, CDR1 is MGHRA and CDR2 is YSYEKL. This CDR3 has 15 amino acids. Deletions cut 1 base from V and 8 bases from J, with 16 bases between. The CDR3 DNA sequence: TGCGCCAGCAGCCAAGTAACGGGGTTCGTCGCTACGCAGTATTTT. Translation gives CASSQVTGFVATQYF.

The rearrangement uses TRBV5-6 and TRBJ2-1; 8 nucleotides agree with TRBD1. Germline loops: CDR1 SGHDT, CDR2 YYEEEE. CDR3 length: 14 amino acids. With 4 bases clipped from V and 8 bases from J, the junction kept 8 bases outside the gene matches. CDR3 protein: CASSLRGRGDEQFF. CDR3 DNA sequence: TGTGCCAGCAGCCTCAGGGGGCGTGGGGATGAGCAGTTCTTC.

This chain links TRBV4-3 with TRBJ1-2, with 9 bases identical to TRBD1. This CDR3 is built from 14 residues. CDR1 is LGHNA, CDR2 YSLEER, per germline. Unmatched junction bases numbered 9, after V lost 0 bases and J lost 13 bases. The CDR3 protein is CASSQDSRQGEGTF. The CDR3 DNA follows: TGCGCCAGCAGCCAAGACTCGCGACAGGGGGAGGGCACCTTC.

The chain uses TRBV10-3 and TRBJ2-1; the D is unclear. The CDR3 has 15 residues. The germline V gene encodes CDR1 ENHRY and CDR2 SYGVKD. Trimming removed 4 bases from V and 1 base from J, with 11 bases in between. The CDR3, as DNA: TGTGCCATCAGTGTTGAACCCGGTTCCTACAATGAGCAGTTCTTC. It codes for CAISVEPGSYNEQFF.

The chain recombines TRBV30 with TRBJ2-4, with 8 bases aligning to TRBD2. The CDR3 length is 14 residues. With V trimmed by 6 bases and J by 7 bases, 11 bases remained unmatched. Germline assignment: CDR1 GTSNPN and CDR2 SVGIG (reference sequence). CDR3 DNA sequence: TGTGCCTGCTACCGGGCCCCGGGGGGGAACATTCAGTACTTC. This gives the protein CACYRAPGGNIQYF.

The chain recombines TRBV4-3 with TRBJ1-2, with 8 bases lining up with TRBD1. The germline V gene encodes CDR1 LGHNA and CDR2 YSLEER. The J segment lost 4 bases and the V segment lost 0 bases, leaving 7 bases of the junction unmatched. CDR3 length: 16 amino acids. CDR3 sequence reads: CASSQEGQGATYGYTF. DNA for the CDR3: TGCGCCAGCAGCCAAGAAGGGCAGGGGGCGACCTATGGCTACACCTTC.

This chain links TRBV29-1 with TRBJ2-7, with a possible D match to TRBD2 (5 bases). The CDR3 has 14 residues. Deletions cut 6 bases from V and 0 bases from J, with 15 bases between. Germline V CDR1 and CDR2: SQVTM, ANQGSEA. The CDR3, as DNA: TGCAGCGTGGCGAGGGTTAGCGTCTCCTACGAGCAGTACTTC. Amino acid sequence: CSVARVSVSYEQYF.

V is TRBV18 and J is TRBJ2-5, with D maybe TRBD2 (6 bases). This CDR3 spans 16 amino acids. Trimming shortened V by 3 bases and J by 3 bases, and 17 bases separated the two germline ends. Germline lookup yields CDR1 KGHSH and CDR2 LQKENI. CDR3 sequence reads: CASSPPGLARKETQYF. DNA of the CDR3: TGTGCCAGCTCACCCCCGGGCCTAGCGCGCAAAGAGACCCAGTACTTC.

This clone was detected only once. This rearrangement joins TRBV11-3 to TRBJ2-7, with 7 bases fitting TRBD1. J lost 4 bases, V lost 5 bases, and 8 bases had no gene match. The V gene's germline CDR1 is SGHNT and CDR2 YENEEA. This CDR3 spans 14 amino acids. The CDR3 here is CASSPGDRLYEQYF. DNA for the CDR3: TGTGCCAGCAGCCCCGGGGACAGACTTTACGAGCAGTACTTC.

The chain carries TRBV29-1 and TRBJ2-1; 10 bases agree with TRBD2. Unmatched junction bases numbered 10, after V lost 5 bases and J lost 9 bases. Germline V gene sequence: CDR1 SQVTM, CDR2 ANQGSEA. There are 14 residues in the CDR3. The CDR3 DNA reads as TGCAGCGTTCCCGGGACTAGCGCCTTTCCTGAGCAGTTCTTC. Its translation is CSVPGTSAFPEQFF.

This chain connects TRBV30 to TRBJ2-6; D gene ambiguous. This CDR3 region has 15 residues. Trimming took off 0 bases at V and 0 bases at J, with 6 bases between the two ends. Germline V gene data show CDR1 as GTSNPN and CDR2 as SVGIG (reference sequence). The CDR3 loop reads CAWSVGGSGANVLTF. The CDR3 DNA follows: TGTGCCTGGAGTGTAGGCGGCTCTGGGGCCAACGTCCTGACTTTC.

The V and J genes are TRBV7-2 and TRBJ2-7, with D maybe TRBD2 (7 bases). Germline V lookup: CDR1 SGHTA, CDR2 FQGNSA. This CDR3 region has 19 residues. Trimming removed 5 bases at V and 3 bases at J, with 29 bases between. The CDR3, as DNA: TGTGCCAGCAGCCTGACCGGGATATATCGGGGGGCGTCTCACTACGAGCAGTACTTC. Its translation: CASSLTGIYRGASHYEQYF.

The genes are TRBV15 and TRBJ1-1; D is unresolved. The CDR3 sequence is 15 residues long. Trimming left V 0 bases short and J 1 base short, with 9 bases between. Germline values: CDR1 LNHNV, CDR2 YYDKDF (reference sequence). The CDR3 is CATSRDSRENTEAFF. The CDR3 bases are TGTGCCACCAGCAGAGATTCGAGGGAGAACACTGAAGCTTTCTTT.

V is TRBV7-7 and J is TRBJ2-1; 10 nucleotides match TRBD2. V was pared by 2 bases and J by 8 bases, with 9 bases of the junction left unmatched. Germline V CDR1 and CDR2: SSHAT, FNYEAQ (reference sequence). The CDR3 is made up of 16 amino acids. Here the CDR3 reads CASSLQLGAGGDEQFF. The CDR3 coding sequence is TGTGCCAGCAGCTTACAACTAGGAGCGGGAGGGGATGAGCAGTTCTTC.

This clone was observed a single time. The rearrangement links TRBV4-3 to TRBJ1-3; the D gene is possibly TRBD1 (5 bases). Trimming pared 1 base from V and 2 bases from J, leaving 12 bases between. Per the germline V gene, CDR1 is LGHNA and CDR2 is YSLEER. CDR3 length equals 16 residues. CDR3 protein: CASSQGLTGPGNTIYF. CDR3 DNA: TGCGCCAGCAGCCAAGGCCTAACAGGTCCTGGAAACACCATATATTTT.

The CDR3 sequence is CSASDGSGTEAFF. The CDR3 nucleotides read TGCAGCGCCTCGGACGGGAGTGGGACTGAAGCTTTCTTT. The chain is built from TRBV29-1 and TRBJ1-1; D is ambiguous. This CDR3 has 13 amino acids. CDR1 is SQVTM and CDR2 is ANQGSEA in the germline V gene. Trimming stripped 7 bases from V and 5 bases from J, with 17 bases between.

V usage is TRBV30 and J usage is TRBJ1-5; D is unclear. The CDR3 spans 13 residues. V shed 2 bases and J shed 5 bases, with 10 bases lying between them. In germline, CDR1 is GTSNPN, CDR2 SVGIG (reference sequence). CDR3 region: CAWSSHFDQPQHF. CDR3 bases: TGTGCCTGGAGTTCCCACTTCGATCAGCCCCAGCATTTT. Filled out from reference TRBV30 and TRBJ1-5, the complete variable domain reads SQTIHQWPATLVQPVGSPLSLECTVEGTSNPNLYWYRQAAGRGLQLLFYSVGIGQISSEVPQNLSASRPQDRQFILSSKKLLLSDSGFYLCAWSSHFDQPQHFGDGTRLSIL.

The chain employs TRBV7-9 and TRBJ2-7, with D possibly TRBD1 on 5 matching bases. There are 14 residues in the CDR3. V was pared by 2 bases and J by 2 bases, with 10 bases between. Germline V gene data show CDR1 as SEHNR and CDR2 as FQNEAQ (reference sequence). CDR3 protein: CASSLKDSTYEQYF. In DNA, the CDR3 is TGTGCCAGCAGCTTAAAAGACAGCACCTACGAGCAGTACTTC.

The genes are TRBV27 and TRBJ2-1, with a weak D call TRBD2 (6 bases). Germline V CDR1 and CDR2: MNHEY, SMNVEV (reference sequence). CDR3 length equals 13 residues. V was cut by 3 bases and J by 6 bases, with 9 bases left in between. CDR3 DNA sequence: TGTGCCAGCAGTTTCCGGGGAGGCAATGAGCAGTTCTTC. Protein sequence: CASSFRGGNEQFF.

V gene TRBV5-8 combines with J gene TRBJ2-7; 8 nucleotides agree with TRBD2. Germline V gene data show CDR1 as SGHTS and CDR2 as YDEGEE. The CDR3 spans 14 residues. With 6 bases clipped from V and 5 bases from J, the junction kept 10 bases outside the gene matches. Written as DNA, the CDR3 is TGTGCCAGCACCAAGGGACTAGAATTGCACGAGCAGTACTTC. This translates into CASTKGLELHEQYF.

The chain couples TRBV30 to TRBJ2-7; TRBD1 matches 8 bases. J lost 3 bases, V lost 0 bases, and 7 bases had no gene match. This CDR3 spans 15 amino acids. CDR1 is GTSNPN, CDR2 SVGIG, per germline (reference sequence). CDR3 sequence: CAWSVRSRGLYEQYF. The CDR3 DNA reads as TGTGCCTGGAGTGTACGTAGCAGGGGGCTCTACGAGCAGTACTTC.

The gene calls are TRBV6-6 and TRBJ1-1; D gene uncertain. The CDR3 runs to 13 residues. Per germline, CDR1 MNHNY and CDR2 SVGAGI (reference sequence). V dropped 2 bases and J dropped 1 base, with 5 bases sitting between them. CDR3 in amino acids: CASSYPGNTEAFF. The CDR3 DNA reads TGTGCCAGCAGTTACCCGGGGAACACTGAAGCTTTCTTT.

This chain links TRBV18 with TRBJ1-2, with 7 positions matching TRBD1. The length of the CDR3 is 15 residues. Germline CDR1 is KGHSH and CDR2 is LQKENI. The V segment lost 4 bases and the J segment 5 bases; nucleotides outside the gene matches: 10. The CDR3 nucleotides are TGTGCCAGCTCACTCAAAGGACAGGCCAATTATGGCTACACCTTC. Its protein product is CASSLKGQANYGYTF.

V is TRBV4-1 and J is TRBJ1-5; perhaps TRBD1 as D (5 bases). V gave up 0 bases and J gave up 5 bases, with 11 bases separating them. Germline CDR1 and CDR2: MGHRA and YSYEKL. The CDR3 spans 15 residues. CDR3 amino acids: CASSQDGGGYQPQHF. The CDR3 region has the DNA TGCGCCAGCAGCCAAGATGGCGGGGGGTATCAGCCCCAGCATTTT.